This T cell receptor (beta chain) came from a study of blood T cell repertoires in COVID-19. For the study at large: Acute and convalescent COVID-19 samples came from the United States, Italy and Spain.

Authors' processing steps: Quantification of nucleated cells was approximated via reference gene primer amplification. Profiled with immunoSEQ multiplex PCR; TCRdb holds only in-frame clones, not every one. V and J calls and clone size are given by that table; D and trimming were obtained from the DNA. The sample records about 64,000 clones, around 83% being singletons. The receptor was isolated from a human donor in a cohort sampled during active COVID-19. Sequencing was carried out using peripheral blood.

The CDR3 nucleotides read TGTGCCAGCAGTTTAAGGGGGCCCGGGGAGCAGTACTTC. Translating it yields CASSLRGPGEQYF. The V and J genes are TRBV12-3 or TRBV12-4 and TRBJ2-7; 7 nucleotides match TRBD1. CDR3 size: 13 residues. Trimming cost V 2 bases and J 7 bases; bases outside gene matches: 5.